One TCR beta chain is described in this entry. Its antigen is unknown. This sample was included in a study of cytomegalovirus exposure and HLA in healthy donors. Looking at the study overall: Findings of an earlier analysis included about 100 million unique TCR beta sequences from 200 million or so T cells. Whole-study results and caveats: CMV serostatus was the only recorded immune exposure for donors. With later analysis, a missense DCLRE1C variant became linked to TCR beta V- and J-gene trimming.

The PCR ran on 60 Vbeta and 13 Jbeta primers. Profiling relied on immunoSEQ multiplex PCR, and the TCRdb table lists in-frame clones only, not all of them. In all, the sample yields 130,000 or so clones. Donors were ostensibly healthy at sampling, although undocumented immune exposures were probable. CDR3 size: 18 residues. The V segment lost 1 base and the J segment 6 bases; nucleotides outside the gene matches: 12. The V gene's germline CDR1 is MGHDK and CDR2 SYGVNS. What was sequenced was PBMCs. The rearrangement links TRBV25-1 to TRBJ2-2, with 9 bases identical to TRBD1. This receptor was obtained from a woman aged 18-30 years in good health and CMV-seronegative. The CDR3 reads CASSEFFGGQGGPGELFF. CDR3 bases: TGTGCCAGCAGTGAATTTTTTGGGGGACAGGGTGGCCCCGGGGAGCTGTTTTTT.